Below, 11 T cell receptor beta chains from the same sample are listed, as sequenced in a study of follicular helper T cells after annual influenza vaccination. Time point specified: 2015-2016 season, pre-vaccination. Generated by immunoSEQ multiplex PCR, the TCRdb table keeps only in-frame clones and is missing some. Here the sample spans around 4,900 clones, about 79% being singletons. Sequenced here: CXCR5+ CD38- circulating T follicular helper cells from blood, sampled on the day of influenza vaccination. Indicated subset: circulating Tfh, non-naive CD4+CXCR5+PD-1+ (ICOS+CD38+ or ICOS-CD38-). The origin of the receptors is an adult who received the influenza vaccine.

The chain links TRBV6-6 to TRBJ2-2; D is undetermined. There are 14 residues in the CDR3. Germline V CDR1 and CDR2: MNHNY, SVGAGI (reference sequence). The V end was cut by 6 bases, the J end by 0 bases, with 8 bases between. Here the CDR3 DNA reads TGTGCCAGCAGAGGCTACTCGAACACCGGGGAGCTGTTTTTT. Amino acid sequence: CASRGYSNTGELFF.

CDR3 DNA: TGTGCCAGCAGAAAAGGGGGTGGAAACACCATATATTTT. It encodes CASRKGGGNTIYF. This chain connects TRBV13 to TRBJ1-3, with a weak D call TRBD1 (6 bases). Germline CDR1 and CDR2: PRHDT and FYEKMQ (reference sequence). V dropped 6 bases and J dropped 3 bases, with 9 bases sitting between them. The CDR3 is made up of 13 amino acids.

The chain has TRBV7-9 and TRBJ1-2; tentative D call: TRBD1 (6 bases). The V and J ends lost 1 base and 5 bases respectively, with 8 bases between them. Germline CDR1 and CDR2: SEHNR and FQNEAQ (reference sequence). The CDR3 runs 13 residues. The CDR3 sequence is CASSLGQGYGYTF. The CDR3 DNA is TGTGCCAGCAGCTTAGGCCAGGGGTATGGCTACACCTTC.

This chain links TRBV6-6 with TRBJ2-5; 8 bases map to TRBD1. Germline CDR1 reads MNHNY; CDR2 reads SVGAGI (reference sequence). Trimming at V came to 5 bases and at J to 10 bases, leaving 9 bases not matched to a gene. This CDR3 is 13 amino acids long. The CDR3 sequence: CASSQQGVDFQYF. CDR3 DNA: TGTGCCAGCAGTCAACAGGGGGTCGACTTCCAGTACTTC.

This clone was counted a few times. J is TRBJ2-7 and V is TRBV6-1, with D maybe TRBD1 (6 bases). The ends were cut back, 7 bases at V and 1 base at J, with 11 bases in the middle. The V gene's germline CDR1 is MNHNS and CDR2 SASEGT. The CDR3 is 13 residues long. The CDR3 region is CASTWTASYEQYF. In DNA, the CDR3 is TGTGCCAGCACCTGGACAGCTTCCTACGAGCAGTACTTC.

The chain is built from TRBV5-1 and TRBJ2-2; D is possibly TRBD1 (6 bases). This CDR3 is built from 14 residues. CDR1 SGHRS and CDR2 YFSETQ come from the germline V gene. Trimming pared 6 bases from V and 2 bases from J, leaving 11 bases between. CDR3 bases: TGCGCCAGCATGGGACAACTTAACACCGGGGAGCTGTTTTTT. It is translated as CASMGQLNTGELFF.

The chain employs TRBV9 and TRBJ1-6; the D is unclear. CDR3 size: 13 residues. Germline-derived CDR1 and CDR2 are SGDLS and YYNGEE. With 0 bases removed from V and 11 bases from J, the gap between germline ends came to 9 bases. The CDR3 DNA is TGTGCCAGCAGCGTAGCCAATAAGGCACCCCTCCACTTT. Translating it yields CASSVANKAPLHF.

This rearrangement joins TRBV28 to TRBJ1-2; tentative D call: TRBD1 (5 bases). V was clipped by 3 bases and J by 7 bases, with 21 bases between them. The CDR3 covers 16 residues. The germline V gene encodes CDR1 MDHEN and CDR2 SYDVKM. As DNA, the CDR3 is TGTGCCAGCAGTTTCCCACTTGGGGCTCTGAGTTTTGGCTACACCTTC. Protein: CASSFPLGALSFGYTF.

The rearrangement uses TRBV7-3 and TRBJ2-2; 11 bases agree with TRBD2. This CDR3 is 15 amino acids long. Germline CDR1 SGHTA, CDR2 FQGTGA. The ends lost 5 bases at V and 6 bases at J; junction bases unmatched: 5. CDR3 sequence reads: CASSPTSGVPGELFF. In DNA, the CDR3 is TGTGCCAGCAGCCCGACTAGCGGGGTTCCCGGGGAGCTGTTTTTT.

This clone has more than one count but fewer than ten. The chain links TRBV7-9 to TRBJ1-6; TRBD1 might be the D (5 bases). The length of the CDR3 is 13 residues. CDR1 SEHNR and CDR2 FQNEAQ come from the germline V gene (reference sequence). Trimming took off 5 bases at V and 9 bases at J, with 11 bases between the two ends. In nucleotides, the CDR3 is TGTGCCAGCAGCCAGGAGGGGAGTTCACCCCTCCACTTT. This gives the protein CASSQEGSSPLHF.

The rearrangement uses TRBV19 and TRBJ2-3, with D unresolved. The CDR3 covers 14 residues. Trimming removed 5 bases from V and 10 bases from J, with 19 bases in between. CDR1 and CDR2 (germline): LNHDA, SQIVND (reference sequence). In DNA form, the CDR3 reads TGTGCCAGTAGTCAACTCATTTCGTCTTTTGCGCAGTATTTT. It specifies CASSQLISSFAQYF.